This note documents a single T cell receptor (beta chain) sequence. Germline V gene sequence: CDR1 LNHDA, CDR2 SQIVND (reference sequence). The ends lost 9 bases at V and 7 bases at J; junction bases unmatched: 15. The CDR3 runs 16 residues. This specimen comes from a study of blood T cell repertoires in COVID-19. As for the study in general: Sample material is recorded as cDNA or gDNA derived from T cells, B-cell-depleted T cells, or PBMCs.

Authors' analysis steps: Estimates of nucleated cell counts were drawn from the amplification of reference gene primers. The table came from immunoSEQ multiplex PCR; TCRdb's copy has only in-frame clones and leaves some out. That table furnishes V, J and clone size, whereas the DNA furnished D and trimming. This table holds 35,000 to 45,000 clones, over 80% found once. The receptor was isolated from a human donor in a cohort sampled during active COVID-19. This chain joins TRBV19 and TRBJ1-6; 7 bases line up with TRBD1. Sequenced sample: peripheral blood. CDR3 coding DNA: TGTGCCAGCCACACAGGGGCGGGGTTCGGAAATTCACCCCTCCACTTT. It codes for CASHTGAGFGNSPLHF.